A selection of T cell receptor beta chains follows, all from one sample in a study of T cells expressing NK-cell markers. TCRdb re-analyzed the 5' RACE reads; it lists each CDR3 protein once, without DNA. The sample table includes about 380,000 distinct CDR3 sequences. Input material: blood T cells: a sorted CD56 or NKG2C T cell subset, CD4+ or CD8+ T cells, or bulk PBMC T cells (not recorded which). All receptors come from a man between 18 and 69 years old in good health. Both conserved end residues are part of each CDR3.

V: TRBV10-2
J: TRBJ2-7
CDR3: CASRLAGAYSPEQYF

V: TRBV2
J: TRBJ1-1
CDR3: CASSGRGGFTEAFF

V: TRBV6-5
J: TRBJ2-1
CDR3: CASSTPLGQGSGNEQFF

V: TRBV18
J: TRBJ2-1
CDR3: CASSFTGGLYNEQFF

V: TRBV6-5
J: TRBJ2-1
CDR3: CASSYVGRGNYNEQFF

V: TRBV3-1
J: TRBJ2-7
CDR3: CASSQAGLAGYEQYF

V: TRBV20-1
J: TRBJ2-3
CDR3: CSALNLRGGDTQYF

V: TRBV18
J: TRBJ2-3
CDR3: CASSPSGREDTQYF

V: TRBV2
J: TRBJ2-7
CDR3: CASVTSGLSYEQYF

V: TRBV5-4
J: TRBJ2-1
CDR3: CASSSKTGSGNEQFF

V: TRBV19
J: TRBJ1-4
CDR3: CASRLSGSRSEKLFF

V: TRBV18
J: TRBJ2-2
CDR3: CASSADNTGELFF

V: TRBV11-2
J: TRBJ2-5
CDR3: CASSLDARTSGAQTQYF

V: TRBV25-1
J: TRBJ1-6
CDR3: CASRTGGIYNSPLHF

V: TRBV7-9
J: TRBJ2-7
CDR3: CASSSTSAQYF

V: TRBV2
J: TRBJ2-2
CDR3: CASSGTGSGELFF

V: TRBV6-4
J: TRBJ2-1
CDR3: CASSDRILAGIYNEQFF

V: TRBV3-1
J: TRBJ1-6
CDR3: CASSQHRVGDSPLHF

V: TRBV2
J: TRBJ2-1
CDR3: CASSERTGRLGEQFF

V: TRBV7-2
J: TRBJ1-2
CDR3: CASSFNAQANYGYTF

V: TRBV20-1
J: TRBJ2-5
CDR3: CSGTARPETQYF

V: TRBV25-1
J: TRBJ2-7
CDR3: CASRRGGTGFHEQYF

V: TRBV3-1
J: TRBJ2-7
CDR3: CASSQWGQGTYF

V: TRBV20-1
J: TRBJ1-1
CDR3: CSARRRGTYNTEAFF

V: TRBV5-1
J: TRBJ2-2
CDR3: CASRTGTGGTGELFF

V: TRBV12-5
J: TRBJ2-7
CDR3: CASGLAEADGTYEQYF

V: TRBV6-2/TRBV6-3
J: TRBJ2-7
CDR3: CASIPQGIAGEQYF

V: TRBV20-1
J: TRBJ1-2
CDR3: CSATPPGRNYGYTF

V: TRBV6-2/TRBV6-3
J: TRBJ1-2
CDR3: CASSHGHENYGYTF